Each of the 15 T cell receptor beta chains below was sequenced from the same sample in a study of blood T cell repertoires in COVID-19. The table came from immunoSEQ multiplex PCR; TCRdb's copy has only in-frame clones and leaves some out. This table holds about 52,000 clones, 75% to 90% found once. What was sequenced was peripheral blood. The receptors originated from a human donor in a cohort sampled during active COVID-19.

V usage is TRBV11-2 and J usage is TRBJ2-1; D is undetermined. The germline V and J ends were trimmed by 5 bases and 5 bases, with 10 bases remaining between them. This CDR3 has 13 residues. The germline CDR1 and CDR2 sequences are SGHAT and FQNNGV. The CDR3 spells CASSPRDDNEQFF. The CDR3 coding sequence is TGTGCCAGCAGCCCTAGAGATGACAATGAGCAGTTCTTC.

CDR3 DNA sequence: TGTGCCAGCAGCCAAGACACCGGGAAAGGAAACACCATATATTTT. Residues: CASSQDTGKGNTIYF. This chain links TRBV3-1 (or the pseudogene TRBV3-2) with TRBJ1-3; the D is unclear. Trimming stripped 0 bases from V and 4 bases from J, with 10 bases between. The CDR3 is made up of 15 amino acids. In germline, CDR1 is LGHDT, CDR2 YNNKEL (reference sequence).

The V and J genes are TRBV6-5 and TRBJ2-1, with 10 bases that match TRBD2. Germline V lookup: CDR1 MNHEY, CDR2 SVGAGI. The CDR3 extends over 14 amino acids. Trimming took 6 bases from V and 4 from J; bases not matched to a gene: 3. The CDR3 sequence: CASRGTSAYNEQFF. CDR3 nucleotides: TGTGCCAGCAGGGGGACTAGCGCTTACAATGAGCAGTTCTTC.

The chain combines TRBV18 with TRBJ2-7; D is possibly TRBD1 (5 bases). The ends were cut back, 3 bases at V and 0 bases at J, with 12 bases in the middle. The germline gives CDR1 KGHSH, CDR2 LQKENI. CDR3 length equals 15 residues. DNA for the CDR3: TGTGCCAGCTCACCTCTGGACAAGAGCTCCTACGAGCAGTACTTC. Protein: CASSPLDKSSYEQYF.

The chain uses TRBV5-1 and TRBJ1-1; D is ambiguous. The germline V gene has CDR1 SGHRS and CDR2 YFSETQ. With 1 base removed from V and 2 bases from J, the gap between germline ends came to 9 bases. The CDR3 is 14 amino acids. CDR3: CASSLFSINTEAFF. The DNA for the CDR3 is TGCGCCAGCAGCTTGTTTAGCATAAACACTGAAGCTTTCTTT.

The chain is built from TRBV23-1 and TRBJ1-1; a weak D match, TRBD1 (5 bases). TRBV23-1 is designated an ORF whose function remains uncertain. The ends were cut back, 0 bases at V and 4 bases at J, with 24 bases in the middle. CDR3 length equals 19 residues. CDR3 sequence reads: CASSQSGGGGLSISTEAFF. In DNA form, the CDR3 reads TGCGCCAGCAGTCAATCGGGAGGCGGGGGGTTAAGTATAAGCACTGAAGCTTTCTTT.

The CDR3 DNA reads as TGTGCCATCACTCCGACTAGCTTCCATGAGCAGTTCTTC. Translation gives CAITPTSFHEQFF. The chain joins TRBV10-3 to TRBJ2-1; 7 bases line up with TRBD2. Germline loops: CDR1 ENHRY, CDR2 SYGVKD. Losses at the gene ends were 7 bases for V and 8 bases for J; bases not matched to a gene: 8. CDR3 size: 13 residues.

The chain carries TRBV6-5 and TRBJ1-2; no firm D call. Trimming left V 5 bases short and J 3 bases short, with 13 bases between. The V gene's germline CDR1 is MNHEY and CDR2 SVGAGI. The length of the CDR3 is 14 residues. The CDR3 loop is CASSPLMRDYGYTF. The DNA of the CDR3 is TGTGCCAGCAGTCCACTAATGAGGGACTATGGCTACACCTTC.

This sequence joins TRBV7-8 and TRBJ2-2; unclear D gene. The germline gives CDR1 SGHVS, CDR2 FQNEAQ. The V gene lost 5 bases and the J gene lost 5 bases, with 9 bases spanning the gap. There are 13 residues in the CDR3. The CDR3 sequence is CASSPLITGELFF. The CDR3 DNA reads TGTGCCAGCAGCCCGTTAATTACCGGGGAGCTGTTTTTT.

The gene calls are TRBV2 and TRBJ1-5, with 8 bases matching TRBD1. The germline V gene has CDR1 SNHLY and CDR2 FYNNEI. The trim removed 6 bases at V and 0 bases at J, leaving 7 bases unmatched. The CDR3 runs to 16 residues. Written as DNA, the CDR3 is TGTGCCAGCAGGAGGGGACAGGCTCTTAGCAATCAGCCCCAGCATTTT. Its translation: CASRRGQALSNQPQHF.

In this sample, this clone turned up a few times. The chain joins TRBV6-6 to TRBJ2-7; 8 bases map to TRBD2. CDR1 is MNHNY, CDR2 SVGAGI, per germline (reference sequence). The CDR3 runs 15 residues. V shed 4 bases and J 2 bases; nucleotides not matched to a gene: 7. CDR3 in amino acids: CASSSKAGATYEQYF. The CDR3 coding sequence is TGTGCCAGCAGTTCCAAAGCGGGGGCAACCTACGAGCAGTACTTC.

This clone was counted a single time. This rearrangement joins TRBV7-6 to TRBJ2-5; TRBD2 matches 9 bases. The V gene's germline CDR1 is SGHVS and CDR2 FNYEAQ. This CDR3 region has 16 residues. V lost 3 bases and J lost 3; bases outside the gene matches: 8. CDR3 in DNA: TGTGCCAGCAGCTTTCAACTACTAGCGGGCGAAGAGACCCAGTACTTC. Amino acid sequence: CASSFQLLAGEETQYF.

V is TRBV12-5 and J is TRBJ2-5; unclear D gene. CDR1 is LGHNT, CDR2 FRNRAP, per germline. The CDR3 spans 11 residues. The V gene lost 6 bases and the J gene lost 10 bases, with 12 bases spanning the gap. Written as DNA, the CDR3 is TGTGCTAGTGGCCTAAACGGTGGCCAGTACTTC. It yields the protein CASGLNGGQYF. The whole variable domain, filled in from reference TRBV12-5 and TRBJ2-5, reads DARVTQTPRHKVTEMGQEVTMRCQPILGHNTVFWYRQTMMQGLELLAYFRNRAPLDDSGMPKDRFSAEMPDATLATLKIQPSEPRDSAVYFCASGLNGGQYFGPGTRLLVL.

This clone was seen only a few times. The chain carries TRBV2 and TRBJ2-2; TRBD1 aligns across 8 bases. Per germline, CDR1 SNHLY and CDR2 FYNNEI. The CDR3 is 16 residues long. The ends lost 6 bases at V and 4 bases at J; junction bases unmatched: 10. The CDR3 is CASSAQGARITGELFF. CDR3 DNA sequence: TGTGCCAGCAGCGCCCAGGGGGCGAGGATCACCGGGGAGCTGTTTTTT. Complete variable domain (other parts from reference TRBV2 and TRBJ2-2): EPEVTQTPSHQVTQMGQEVILRCVPISNHLYFYWYRQILGQKVEFLVSFYNNEISEKSEIFDDQFSVERPDGSNFTLKIRSTKLEDSAMYFCASSAQGARITGELFFGEGSRLTVL.

This chain uses TRBV5-8 with TRBJ2-7; D might be TRBD1 (5 bases). CDR1 and CDR2 (germline): SGHTS, YDEGEE. The CDR3 covers 15 residues. Trimming pared 0 bases from V and 2 bases from J, leaving 12 bases between. CDR3 DNA sequence: TGTGCCAGCAGCTTGGGGGCTGGGGCCACCTACGAGCAGTACTTC. Protein: CASSLGAGATYEQYF.